This TCR beta chain was captured by sequencing in a study of OX40 agonist ivuxolimab in advanced cancers. The germline V gene encodes CDR1 SQVTM and CDR2 ANQGSEA. The CDR3 totals 13 residues. The J segment lost 7 bases and the V segment lost 7 bases, leaving 8 bases of the junction unmatched. Profiling relied on immunoSEQ multiplex PCR, and the TCRdb table lists in-frame clones only, not all of them. The table lists around 46,000 clones, 70% to 85% of them singletons. The V call is TRBV29-1, the J call TRBJ1-4; 8 nucleotides align to TRBD1. This receptor was obtained from an adult with an advanced solid tumor such as melanoma, head and neck, liver or kidney cancer. Here the sequenced sample was CD4+ or CD8+ T cells sorted from blood, taken in a trial of the OX40 agonist ivuxolimab. Written as DNA, the CDR3 is TGCAGCGCCCTTCGGACAGGGAGTGAAAAACTGTTTTTT. Translating gives CSALRTGSEKLFF.